This T cell receptor (beta chain) originates from a study of persistence of HIV-infected CD4 T cells (dated by TCRdb to about 2020). Regarding the research as a whole: The median time the participants had spent on suppressive ART was 7 to 9 years. Peripheral blood samples of up to roughly 180 mL were taken at multiple time points, with the exception of two participants who underwent leukapheresis at a single time point. The study isolated CMV- and HIV-1 Gag-responding CD4+ T cells from ART-treated individuals to examine antigen-driven clonal expansion of HIV-1-infected cells. TCRbeta sequencing assessed the clonality of all cells in each sorted population, while proviral sequencing assessed the clonality of infected cells. Cross-participant TCR cluster analysis included 8 or 9 participants for CMV and about 7 participants for Gag. Study-level results and caveats: Few individuals were included in the study, and only a limited range of antigens was tested. Degenerate expanded CDR3beta sequences were enriched in antigen-responding cells, suggesting convergent selection of CD4+ responses to CMV and Gag. TCR oligoclonality correlated with proviral oligoclonality within the same sorted populations. TCRbeta richness in CMV- and Gag-responding cells was significantly lower than in anti-CD3/anti-CD28-responding cells; CMV-responding cells had higher oligoclonality than CD3/CD28-stimulated and Gag-responding cells. Restriction of bulk TCR analyses to the rare CMV-responding cells that actually carried HIV-1 proviruses was not possible.

A remark on this clone: Its antigen target is currently unknown. No much larger clonotype is one base removed from it; base qualities were not supplied.

CDR1 is given as KGHDR and CDR2 as SFDVKD, both from the germline V gene. Trimming takes 1 base from V and 2 bases from J, and the germline ends sit 6 bases apart. The CDR3 measures 14 amino acids from cysteine to phenylalanine. The kept DNA is CDR3 alone, 42 bases in frame from the first base. TCRbeta repertoires were sequenced from genomic DNA with the immunoSEQ hsTCRB assay version 4 in survey mode. For TCRbeta sequencing, genomic DNA was diluted to roughly 10 ng/uL, and up to about 1 ug was used per sample. The authors' analysis ran thus. TCRbeta data analysis was done in ImmunoSeq Analyzer 3.0, and diversity was calculated on productive nucleotide rearrangements. Using the Immunarch R package, lower-bound TCR diversity was estimated with the improved Chao index and clonality was estimated with the Gini coefficient. Different nucleotide rearrangements encoding the same CDR3beta amino acid sequence were treated as distinct clonotypes. Differential abundance analysis found TCRbeta sequences that were significantly enriched in antigen-responding cells compared with anti-CD3/anti-CD28-activated cells. TCRs were clustered by predicted peptide-MHC specificity with GLIPH2, both within individual participants and across merged participant data sets. TCRdb retrieved this table from immuneACCESS and kept in-frame rearrangements only. Not all clones are present; in checked studies, unresolved V genes account for under half, and no reason is known for the remainder. The V and J calls and clone size come from that table; D and trimming were worked out from the DNA. Recorded for this sample are about 27,000 clones; 74% of them occurred a single time. The ten largest clonotypes hold around 1.8% of the sample.

The sample's treatment or condition label, decoded: suppressive antiretroviral therapy. Cells were stimulated with a pool of overlapping HIV-1 Gag 15-mer peptides at roughly 1 ug per peptide per mL. Responding CD4+ T cells were sorted by upregulation of both CD40 ligand and CD69. Participants were HIV-1-infected adults who started suppressive ART during chronic infection. For at least 4 years, the participants' plasma HIV-1 RNA had been undetectable, below 50 copies/mL. To be included, participants needed a CD4+ T cell count above 400 cells/uL and a positive CMV serology. Before stimulation, PBMCs were isolated using density centrifugation and then depleted of CD8+ T cells. Stimulation of CD8-depleted PBMCs was carried out for 15 to 20 hours with anti-CD28/CD49d costimulation, CD40-blocking antibody and enfuvirtide, to prevent new infections. Sorting was done on either a Beckman Coulter MoFlo Legacy or an XDP sorter, and propidium iodide was used to exclude dead cells. For samples with more than one million cells, genomic DNA was extracted with the QIAamp DNA Mini Kit, and for all other samples the Quick-DNA Microprep Kit was used.

The V and J genes are TRBV24-1 and TRBJ2-3; the D gene identity is not certain. The TCR comes from an adult man with HIV who was CMV-seropositive. Sequenced here: CD4+ T cells sorted from PBMCs after approximately 19-hour stimulation, sampled from a patient who received antiretroviral therapy. The cell subset or site label here, explained by the study, means: CD40L+CD69+ CD4 T cells responding to HIV-1 Gag peptides. The DNA sequence is TGTGCCACCAGTGATTTTCGCACCACAGATACGCAGTATTTT. Translated, this gives CATSDFRTTDTQYF.